The 8 T cell receptor beta chains presented below share a single source sample, sequenced in a study of blood T cells in healthy people across ages. PCR was performed a second time for about 7 to 12 cycles using a sample-barcoded 5' primer and a J-beta primer mix. TCRdb redid the calling of the 5' RACE reads with MiXCR, one entry per CDR3 protein. Of 1.5 million to 2 million distinct CDR3 sequences in the sample, 28% are singletons; the top ten hold roughly 8.2%. The source material was blood. These TCRs come from a woman younger than 45 in good health.

This clonotype has just a few counts. The V and J genes are TRBV6-5 and TRBJ2-3, with TRBD2 matching over 7 bases. CDR3 size: 15 residues. Germline values: CDR1 MNHEY, CDR2 SVGAGI. The junction had 7 bases not matched to a gene; V was cut back by 0 bases and J by 7 bases. The CDR3 bases are TGTGCCAGCAGTTACTCGCTTGACGGGAGGCATACGCAGTATTTT. This encodes CASSYSLDGRHTQYF.

This clonotype was picked up many times. V gene TRBV7-9 combines with J gene TRBJ2-7, with 9 bases that match TRBD2. CDR1 and CDR2 from the germline V gene are SEHNR and FQNEAQ (reference sequence). This CDR3 comprises 16 residues. The trim removed 5 bases at V and 1 base at J, leaving 9 bases unmatched. The CDR3 region is CASSISGTSTSYEQYF. DNA for the CDR3: TGTGCCAGCAGCATCTCCGGGACTAGCACGTCCTACGAGCAGTACTTC.

This clonotype has only a few counts. This chain joins TRBV6-5 and TRBJ1-4; no firm D call. Per the germline V gene, CDR1 is MNHEY and CDR2 is SVGAGI. V gave up 5 bases and J gave up 0 bases, with 10 bases separating them. CDR3 length equals 15 residues. CDR3 residues: CASSVRQPTNEKLFF. The CDR3 coding sequence is TGTGCCAGCAGTGTCAGACAACCAACTAATGAAAAACTGTTTTTT.

This clonotype occurred many times. The chain joins TRBV5-5 to TRBJ2-5; 13 bases fit TRBD2. The CDR3 has 14 amino acids. J was trimmed by 10 bases and V by 4 bases; bases with no gene match: 7. Germline-derived CDR1 and CDR2 are SGHKS and YYEKEE (reference sequence). In nucleotides, the CDR3 is TGTGCCAGCAGCCTCCGACTAGCGGGGGGCTACCAGTACTTC. This sequence encodes CASSLRLAGGYQYF.

The chain is built from TRBV10-3 and TRBJ1-6, with D possibly matching TRBD1 (5 bases). The CDR3 is made up of 14 amino acids. V shed 4 bases and J shed 8 bases, with 12 bases lying between them. The V gene's germline CDR1 is ENHRY and CDR2 SYGVKD. Here the CDR3 reads CAISGGPGDSPLHF. The CDR3 region has the DNA TGTGCCATCAGTGGGGGACCGGGGGATTCACCCCTCCACTTT.

This clonotype has only a few counts. This chain links TRBV9 with TRBJ2-1, with a weak D call TRBD2 (5 bases). The V end lost 0 bases, the J end lost 1 base, and 8 bases lay between the germline ends. Germline CDR1 reads SGDLS; CDR2 reads YYNGEE. This CDR3 comprises 15 residues. CDR3 DNA: TGTGCCAGCAGCGTAGTGGGAGTATCCTACAATGAGCAGTTCTTC. Translation gives CASSVVGVSYNEQFF.

As DNA, the CDR3 is TGTGCCAGCAGCCCCCGGGACAGGGAATTAAACAATGAGCAGTTCTTC. It is translated as CASSPRDRELNNEQFF. The chain joins TRBV7-2 to TRBJ2-1, with 9 bases identical to TRBD1. The junction had 10 bases not matched to a gene; V was cut back by 5 bases and J by 5 bases. This CDR3 is built from 16 residues. Germline V gene sequence: CDR1 SGHTA, CDR2 FQGNSA.

As concerns this clonotype: A read error may be the cause here, since a much bigger clone is one base away. The rearrangement uses TRBV29-1 and TRBJ2-1; weak D call: TRBD2 (5 bases). Germline V gene lookup returns CDR1 SQVTM and CDR2 ANQGSEA. This CDR3 has 13 amino acids. The V end lost 5 bases, the J end lost 10 bases, and 18 bases lay between the germline ends. CDR3 sequence reads: CSVTKERAYEQFF. The CDR3 DNA reads as TGCAGCGTTACTAAGGAGAGGGCCTACGAGCAGTTCTTC.